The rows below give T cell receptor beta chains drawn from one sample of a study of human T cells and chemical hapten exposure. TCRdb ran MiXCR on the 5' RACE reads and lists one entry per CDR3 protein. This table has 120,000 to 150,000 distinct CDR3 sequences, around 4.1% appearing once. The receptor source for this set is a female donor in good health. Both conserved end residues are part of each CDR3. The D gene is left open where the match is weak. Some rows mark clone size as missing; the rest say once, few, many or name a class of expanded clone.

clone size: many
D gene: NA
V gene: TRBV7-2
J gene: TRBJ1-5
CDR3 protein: CASSRDSSNQPQHF
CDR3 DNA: TGTGCCAGCAGCCGCGACAGTTCCAATCAGCCCCAGCATTTT

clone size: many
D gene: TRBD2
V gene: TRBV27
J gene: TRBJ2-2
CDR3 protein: CASGLGSDTGELFF
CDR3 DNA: TGTGCCAGTGGACTAGGGTCGGACACCGGGGAGCTGTTTTTT

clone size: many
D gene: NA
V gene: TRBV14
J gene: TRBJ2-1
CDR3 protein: CASSQDVWGDEQFF
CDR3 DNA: TGTGCCAGCAGCCAAGATGTTTGGGGGGACGAGCAGTTCTTC

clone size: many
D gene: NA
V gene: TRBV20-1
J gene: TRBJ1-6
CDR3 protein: CSARGPPGLYNSPLHF
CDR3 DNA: TGCAGTGCTAGAGGCCCGCCAGGCCTCTATAATTCACCCCTCCACTTT

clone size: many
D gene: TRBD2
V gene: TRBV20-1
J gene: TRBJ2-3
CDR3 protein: CSGAGTSGGSHQDTQYF
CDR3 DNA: TGCAGCGGGGCCGGGACTAGCGGGGGGTCCCATCAGGATACGCAGTATTTT

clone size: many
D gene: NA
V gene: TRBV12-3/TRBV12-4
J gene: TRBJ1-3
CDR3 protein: CASSLRGGYSGNTIYF
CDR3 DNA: TGTGCCAGCAGTTTACGGGGGGGTTACTCTGGAAACACCATATATTTT

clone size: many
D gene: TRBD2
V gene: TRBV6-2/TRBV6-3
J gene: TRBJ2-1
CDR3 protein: CASTATSAYNEQFF
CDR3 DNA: TGTGCCAGCACGGCGACTAGCGCCTACAATGAGCAGTTCTTC

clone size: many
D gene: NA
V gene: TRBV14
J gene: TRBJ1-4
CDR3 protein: CASSQKQGSGEKLFF
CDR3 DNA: TGTGCCAGCAGCCAGAAGCAGGGGTCGGGTGAAAAACTGTTTTTT

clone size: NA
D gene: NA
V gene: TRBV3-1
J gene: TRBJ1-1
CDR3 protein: CASSQDSRDNHPGQNTEAFF
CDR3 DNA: TGTGCCAGCAGCCAAGATTCCCGGGACAATCACCCAGGACAGAACACTGAAGCTTTCTTT

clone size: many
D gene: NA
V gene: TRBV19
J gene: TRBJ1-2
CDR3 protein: CASSKGTGYTF
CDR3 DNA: TGTGCCAGTAGTAAAGGAACCGGCTACACCTTC

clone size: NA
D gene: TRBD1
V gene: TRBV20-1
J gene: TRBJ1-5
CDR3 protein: CSASGTGPIFGTQHF
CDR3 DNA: TGCAGTGCTAGCGGGACAGGGCCAATTTTCGGGACCCAGCATTTT

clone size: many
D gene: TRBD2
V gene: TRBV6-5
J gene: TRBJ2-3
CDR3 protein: CASKRAGGTDTQYF
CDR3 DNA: TGTGCCAGCAAAAGGGCGGGAGGCACAGATACGCAGTATTTT

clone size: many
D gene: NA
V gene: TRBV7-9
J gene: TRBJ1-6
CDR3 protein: CASSLGGTLNSPLHF
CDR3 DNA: TGTGCCAGCAGCTTAGGCGGGACACTTAATTCACCCCTCCACTTT

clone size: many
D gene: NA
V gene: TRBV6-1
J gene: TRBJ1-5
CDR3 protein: CATTGGFGNQPQHF
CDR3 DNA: TGTGCCACAACGGGGGGTTTCGGCAATCAGCCCCAGCATTTT

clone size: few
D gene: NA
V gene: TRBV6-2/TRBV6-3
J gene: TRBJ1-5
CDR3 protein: CASSYTGNQPQHF
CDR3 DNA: TGTGCCAGCAGTTACACGGGCAATCAGCCCCAGCATTTT

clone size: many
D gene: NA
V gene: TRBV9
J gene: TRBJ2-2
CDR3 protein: CASSVAHGGNTGELFF
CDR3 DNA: TGTGCCAGCAGCGTAGCTCACGGGGGGAACACCGGGGAGCTGTTTTTT

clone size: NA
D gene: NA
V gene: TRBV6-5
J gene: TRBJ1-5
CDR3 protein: CASGGQRNQPQHF
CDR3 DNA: TGTGCCAGCGGAGGGCAACGCAATCAGCCCCAGCATTTT

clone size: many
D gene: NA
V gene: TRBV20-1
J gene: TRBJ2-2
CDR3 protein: CSASSAGFSGELFF
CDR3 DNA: TGCAGTGCTAGTTCTGCGGGGTTCTCCGGGGAGCTGTTTTTT

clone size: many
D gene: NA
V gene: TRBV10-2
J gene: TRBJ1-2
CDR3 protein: CASSRTGFNYYGYTF
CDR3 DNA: TGCGCCAGCAGTAGAACAGGGTTTAATTATTATGGCTACACCTTC

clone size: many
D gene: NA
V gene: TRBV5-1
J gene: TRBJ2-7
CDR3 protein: CASAVATGRPYEQYF
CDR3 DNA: TGCGCCAGCGCCGTCGCGACAGGAAGACCCTACGAGCAGTACTTC

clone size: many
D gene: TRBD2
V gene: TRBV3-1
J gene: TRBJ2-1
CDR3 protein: CASSQRGSYNEQFF
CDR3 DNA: TGTGCCAGCAGCCAGCGGGGGTCCTACAATGAGCAGTTCTTC

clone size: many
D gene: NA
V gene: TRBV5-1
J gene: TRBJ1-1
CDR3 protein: CASSLLTPGGTEAFF
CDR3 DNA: TGCGCCAGCAGCTTGTTGACCCCGGGGGGCACTGAAGCTTTCTTT

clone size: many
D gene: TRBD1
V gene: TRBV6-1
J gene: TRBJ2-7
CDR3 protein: CASSGQGSYEQYF
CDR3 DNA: TGTGCCAGCAGTGGACAGGGGAGCTACGAGCAGTACTTC

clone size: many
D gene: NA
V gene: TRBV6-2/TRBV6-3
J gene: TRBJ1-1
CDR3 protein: CASSIQPQANTEAFF
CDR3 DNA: TGTGCCAGCAGCATACAACCTCAAGCGAACACTGAAGCTTTCTTT

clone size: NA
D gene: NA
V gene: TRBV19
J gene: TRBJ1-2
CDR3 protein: CASTAPGLANYGYTF
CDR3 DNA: TGTGCCAGTACCGCCCCGGGACTAGCTAACTATGGCTACACCTTC

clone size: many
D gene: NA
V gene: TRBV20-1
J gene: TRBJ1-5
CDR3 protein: CSAGGAGQPQHF
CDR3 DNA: TGCAGTGCCGGGGGCGCCGGTCAGCCCCAGCATTTT

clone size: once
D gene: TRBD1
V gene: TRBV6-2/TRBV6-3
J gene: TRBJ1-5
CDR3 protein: CASSYSTGDGGPQHF
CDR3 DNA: TGTGCCAGCAGTTACTCCACAGGGGACGGGGGGCCCCAGCATTTT

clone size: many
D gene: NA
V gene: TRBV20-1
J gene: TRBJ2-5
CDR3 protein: CSAKEGVRETQYF
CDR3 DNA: TGCAGTGCTAAGGAGGGGGTCAGAGAGACCCAGTACTTC

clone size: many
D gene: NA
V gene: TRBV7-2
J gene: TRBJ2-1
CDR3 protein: CASSLAGRNEQFF
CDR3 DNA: TGTGCCAGCAGCTTAGCAGGTCGCAATGAGCAGTTCTTC

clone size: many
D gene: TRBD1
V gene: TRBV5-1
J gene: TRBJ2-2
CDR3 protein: CASTYRGQGTGELFF
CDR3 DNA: TGCGCCAGCACCTACAGGGGGCAGGGCACCGGGGAGCTGTTTTTT